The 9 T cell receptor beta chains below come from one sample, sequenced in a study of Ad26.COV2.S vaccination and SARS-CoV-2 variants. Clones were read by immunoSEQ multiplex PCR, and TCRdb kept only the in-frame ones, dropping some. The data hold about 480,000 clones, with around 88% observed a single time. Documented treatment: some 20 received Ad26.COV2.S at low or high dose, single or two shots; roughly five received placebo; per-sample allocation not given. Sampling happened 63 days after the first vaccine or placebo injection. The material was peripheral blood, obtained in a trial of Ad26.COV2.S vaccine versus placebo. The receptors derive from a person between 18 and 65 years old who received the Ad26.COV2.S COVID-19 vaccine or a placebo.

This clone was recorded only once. The DNA of the CDR3 is TGTGCCAGCAGCCTCATTACTGGGGCCAACGTCCTGACTTTC. Its translation is CASSLITGANVLTF. This rearrangement joins TRBV5-8 to TRBJ2-6, with D unresolved. The V gene lost 4 bases and the J gene lost 2 bases, with 7 bases spanning the gap. Germline CDR1 and CDR2: SGHTS and YDEGEE. CDR3 length: 14 amino acids.

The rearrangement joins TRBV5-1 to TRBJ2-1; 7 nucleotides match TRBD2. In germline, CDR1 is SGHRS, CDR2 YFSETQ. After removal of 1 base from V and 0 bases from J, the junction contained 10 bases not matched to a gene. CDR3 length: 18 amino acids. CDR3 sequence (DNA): TGCGCCAGCAGCTTGTCTCTGGGCGGGAGAGTCTCCTACAATGAGCAGTTCTTC. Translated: CASSLSLGGRVSYNEQFF.

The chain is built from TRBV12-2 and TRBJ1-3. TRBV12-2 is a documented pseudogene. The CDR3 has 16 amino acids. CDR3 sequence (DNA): TGTGCAAGTCGCTTAGGGCAGGGACCAGGGGGAAACACCATATATTTT. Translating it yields CASRLGQGPGGNTIYF.

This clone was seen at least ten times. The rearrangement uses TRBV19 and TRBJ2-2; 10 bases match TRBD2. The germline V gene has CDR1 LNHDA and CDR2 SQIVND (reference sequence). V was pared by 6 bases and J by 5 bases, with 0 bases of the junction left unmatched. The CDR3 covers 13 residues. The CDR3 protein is CASRTSGTGELFF. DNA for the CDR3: TGTGCCAGTAGGACTAGCGGGACCGGGGAGCTGTTTTTT. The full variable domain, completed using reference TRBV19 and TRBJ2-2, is DGGITQSPKYLFRKEGQNVTLSCEQNLNHDAMYWYRQDPGQGLRLIYYSQIVNDFQKGDIAEGYSVSREKKESFPLTVTSAQKNPTAFYLCASRTSGTGELFFGEGSRLTVL.

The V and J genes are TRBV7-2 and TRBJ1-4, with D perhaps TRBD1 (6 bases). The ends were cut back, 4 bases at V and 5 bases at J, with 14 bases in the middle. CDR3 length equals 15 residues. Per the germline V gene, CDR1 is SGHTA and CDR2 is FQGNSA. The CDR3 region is CASSSRTAKNEKLFF. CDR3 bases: TGTGCCAGCAGCTCCCGGACAGCGAAGAATGAAAAACTGTTTTTT.

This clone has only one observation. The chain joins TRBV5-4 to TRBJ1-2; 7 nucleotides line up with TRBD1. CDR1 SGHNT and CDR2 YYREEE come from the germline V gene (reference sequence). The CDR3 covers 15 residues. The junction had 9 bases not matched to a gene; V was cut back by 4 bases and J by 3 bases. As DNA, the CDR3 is TGTGCCAGCAGCCCGGTTGGCAGGGGGGACTATGGCTACACCTTC. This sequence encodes CASSPVGRGDYGYTF.

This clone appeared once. Here the CDR3 DNA reads TGTGCTAGTGGTTTACTCCCAGGCCATGAGCAGTTCTTC. It is translated as CASGLLPGHEQFF. The rearrangement joins TRBV12-5 to TRBJ2-1; D gene ambiguous. CDR1 is LGHNT, CDR2 FRNRAP, per germline. The CDR3 has 13 amino acids. Deletions cut 3 bases from V and 8 bases from J, with 11 bases between.

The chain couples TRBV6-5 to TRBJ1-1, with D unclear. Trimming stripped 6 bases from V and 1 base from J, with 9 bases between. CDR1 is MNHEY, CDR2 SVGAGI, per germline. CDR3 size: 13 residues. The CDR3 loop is CASRLAGNTEAFF. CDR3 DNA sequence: TGTGCCAGCAGATTGGCGGGGAACACTGAAGCTTTCTTT.

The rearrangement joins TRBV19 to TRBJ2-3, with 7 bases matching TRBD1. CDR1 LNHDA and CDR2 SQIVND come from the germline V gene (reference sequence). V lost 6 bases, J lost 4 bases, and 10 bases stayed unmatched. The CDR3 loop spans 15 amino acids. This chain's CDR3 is CASRVYDRVADTQYF. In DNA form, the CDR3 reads TGTGCCAGTAGAGTCTACGACAGGGTTGCAGATACGCAGTATTTT.